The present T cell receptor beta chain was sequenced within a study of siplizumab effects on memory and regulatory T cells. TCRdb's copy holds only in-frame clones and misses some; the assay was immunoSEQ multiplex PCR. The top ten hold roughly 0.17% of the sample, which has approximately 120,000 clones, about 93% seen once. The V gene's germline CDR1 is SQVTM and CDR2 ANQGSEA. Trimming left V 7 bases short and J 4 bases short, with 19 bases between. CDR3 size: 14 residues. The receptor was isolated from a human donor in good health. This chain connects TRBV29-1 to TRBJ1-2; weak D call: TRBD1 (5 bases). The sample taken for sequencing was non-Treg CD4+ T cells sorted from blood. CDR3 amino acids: CSARSQAGTYGYTF. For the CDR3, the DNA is TGCAGCGCCCGATCTCAGGCAGGGACCTATGGCTACACCTTC.